This is a list of T cell receptor beta chains from one sample in a study of cytomegalovirus exposure and HLA in healthy donors. The repertoire was sequenced with immunoSEQ multiplex PCR; TCRdb's copy has only in-frame clones and lacks some. The sample consists of about 160,000 clones, roughly four fifths of them appearing once. Sequencing used PBMCs. These receptors originate from a man between 50 and 59 years old in good health and CMV-seropositive. Both conserved end residues are part of each CDR3. The order of the fields is D gene, V gene, J gene, CDR3 length, CDR3 protein. A D gene is named only where the DNA matches it firmly.

D gene: TRBD1
V gene: TRBV11-2
J gene: TRBJ1-3
CDR3 length: 15
CDR3 protein: CASSLQGAEGNTIYF

D gene: TRBD1
V gene: TRBV4-1
J gene: TRBJ1-2
CDR3 length: 15
CDR3 protein: CASSSPRTGLYGYTF

D gene: TRBD2
V gene: TRBV5-1
J gene: TRBJ2-5
CDR3 length: 15
CDR3 protein: CASSLGSSGQETQYF

D gene: NA
V gene: TRBV5-1
J gene: TRBJ2-2
CDR3 length: 14
CDR3 protein: CASSLLSNTGELFF

D gene: TRBD1
V gene: TRBV6-4
J gene: TRBJ2-3
CDR3 length: 15
CDR3 protein: CASSYGTGGADTQYF

D gene: NA
V gene: TRBV7-2
J gene: TRBJ1-5
CDR3 length: 15
CDR3 protein: CASSSQSGGNQPQHF

D gene: NA
V gene: TRBV10-2
J gene: TRBJ2-3
CDR3 length: 14
CDR3 protein: CASSEQQITDTQYF

D gene: TRBD1
V gene: TRBV11-2
J gene: TRBJ1-6
CDR3 length: 14
CDR3 protein: CASSLETGTFPLHF

D gene: TRBD2
V gene: TRBV5-1
J gene: TRBJ2-5
CDR3 length: 15
CDR3 protein: CASSPLAGGKETQYF

D gene: NA
V gene: TRBV12-2
J gene: TRBJ2-7
CDR3 length: 15
CDR3 protein: CASRIAGESSYEQYF

D gene: NA
V gene: TRBV5-4
J gene: TRBJ1-2
CDR3 length: 14
CDR3 protein: CASSFQGSYYGYTF

D gene: TRBD2
V gene: TRBV6-9
J gene: TRBJ2-1
CDR3 length: 18
CDR3 protein: CASSYPSGEGRRYNEQFF

D gene: TRBD2
V gene: TRBV9
J gene: TRBJ2-3
CDR3 length: 17
CDR3 protein: CASSVGLAGGRTDTQYF

D gene: NA
V gene: TRBV2
J gene: TRBJ2-6
CDR3 length: 14
CDR3 protein: CASATGGGANVLTF

D gene: TRBD1
V gene: TRBV7-2
J gene: TRBJ1-3
CDR3 length: 16
CDR3 protein: CASSREQGASGNTIYF

D gene: TRBD1
V gene: TRBV5-1
J gene: TRBJ2-1
CDR3 length: 15
CDR3 protein: CASSLRGQESNEQFF

D gene: NA
V gene: TRBV5-1
J gene: TRBJ2-7
CDR3 length: 15
CDR3 protein: CASSLVPRDNYEQYF

D gene: TRBD1
V gene: TRBV6-1
J gene: TRBJ2-7
CDR3 length: 15
CDR3 protein: CASTSKGTGVYEQYF

D gene: NA
V gene: TRBV28
J gene: TRBJ2-7
CDR3 length: 12
CDR3 protein: CASSRDNYEQYF

D gene: NA
V gene: TRBV7-3
J gene: TRBJ2-2
CDR3 length: 16
CDR3 protein: CASSLWTPRGTGELFF

D gene: NA
V gene: TRBV5-3
J gene: TRBJ1-6
CDR3 length: 16
CDR3 protein: CARSHTGSSYNSPLHF

D gene: NA
V gene: TRBV4-3
J gene: TRBJ2-7
CDR3 length: 13
CDR3 protein: CASSQTQGYEQYF

D gene: NA
V gene: TRBV6-1
J gene: TRBJ1-5
CDR3 length: 14
CDR3 protein: CASSETGRGQPQHF

D gene: TRBD1
V gene: TRBV5-1
J gene: TRBJ1-4
CDR3 length: 15
CDR3 protein: CASSLSGTGLEKLFF

D gene: NA
V gene: TRBV6-1
J gene: TRBJ1-5
CDR3 length: 14
CDR3 protein: CASSFRQGNQPQHF

D gene: TRBD2
V gene: TRBV5-1
J gene: TRBJ2-7
CDR3 length: 16
CDR3 protein: CASSLEGLAGPYEQYF

D gene: TRBD1
V gene: TRBV5-4
J gene: TRBJ2-3
CDR3 length: 16
CDR3 protein: CASSIRTGGLSDTQYF

D gene: TRBD1
V gene: TRBV19
J gene: TRBJ1-5
CDR3 length: 15
CDR3 protein: CASSIVTGGNQPQHF

D gene: TRBD2
V gene: TRBV7-9
J gene: TRBJ2-1
CDR3 length: 16
CDR3 protein: CASNHGLASLYNEQFF

D gene: TRBD1
V gene: TRBV27
J gene: TRBJ1-5
CDR3 length: 13
CDR3 protein: CASTPGGGQPQHF

D gene: TRBD2
V gene: TRBV29-1
J gene: TRBJ2-3
CDR3 length: 15
CDR3 protein: CSGYGTSASTDTQYF

D gene: TRBD1
V gene: TRBV9
J gene: TRBJ2-3
CDR3 length: 14
CDR3 protein: CASSREGATDTQYF

D gene: TRBD1
V gene: TRBV6-1
J gene: TRBJ2-1
CDR3 length: 15
CDR3 protein: CASSLRDRGGNEQFF

D gene: TRBD1
V gene: TRBV29-1
J gene: TRBJ1-2
CDR3 length: 14
CDR3 protein: CSVNGQDSNYGYTF

D gene: NA
V gene: TRBV5-4
J gene: TRBJ1-2
CDR3 length: 12
CDR3 protein: CASSATDYGYTF

D gene: TRBD1
V gene: TRBV29-1
J gene: TRBJ2-7
CDR3 length: 12
CDR3 protein: CSVGTGSAEQYF

D gene: NA
V gene: TRBV4-1
J gene: TRBJ2-7
CDR3 length: 13
CDR3 protein: CASSQDSGVEQYF

D gene: NA
V gene: TRBV7-9
J gene: TRBJ2-1
CDR3 length: 16
CDR3 protein: CASSSWGDITYNEQFF

D gene: TRBD2
V gene: TRBV7-9
J gene: TRBJ2-7
CDR3 length: 15
CDR3 protein: CSSSLTSGGTYEQYF

D gene: TRBD1
V gene: TRBV28
J gene: TRBJ1-2
CDR3 length: 14
CDR3 protein: CASVSGGLNYGYTF

D gene: NA
V gene: TRBV28
J gene: TRBJ1-2
CDR3 length: 14
CDR3 protein: CASRPTRPGNGYTF

D gene: TRBD1
V gene: TRBV5-1
J gene: TRBJ1-1
CDR3 length: 15
CDR3 protein: CASSLEGQGYTEAFF

D gene: NA
V gene: TRBV4-2
J gene: TRBJ1-4
CDR3 length: 16
CDR3 protein: CASSQTRVKSNEKLFF

D gene: TRBD2
V gene: TRBV28
J gene: TRBJ2-7
CDR3 length: 15
CDR3 protein: CASSPTSGGSYEQYF

D gene: NA
V gene: TRBV18
J gene: TRBJ2-1
CDR3 length: 15
CDR3 protein: CASSPLGQSYNEQFF

D gene: NA
V gene: TRBV28
J gene: TRBJ2-4
CDR3 length: 16
CDR3 protein: CASSLTGTGAKNIQYF

D gene: TRBD1
V gene: TRBV4-2
J gene: TRBJ1-4
CDR3 length: 16
CDR3 protein: CASRMGQGAGEEKLFF

D gene: NA
V gene: TRBV11-1
J gene: TRBJ2-4
CDR3 length: 15
CDR3 protein: CASSLGNNLKNIQYF

D gene: TRBD1
V gene: TRBV28
J gene: TRBJ1-3
CDR3 length: 17
CDR3 protein: CASSLAYQTGEGNTIYF